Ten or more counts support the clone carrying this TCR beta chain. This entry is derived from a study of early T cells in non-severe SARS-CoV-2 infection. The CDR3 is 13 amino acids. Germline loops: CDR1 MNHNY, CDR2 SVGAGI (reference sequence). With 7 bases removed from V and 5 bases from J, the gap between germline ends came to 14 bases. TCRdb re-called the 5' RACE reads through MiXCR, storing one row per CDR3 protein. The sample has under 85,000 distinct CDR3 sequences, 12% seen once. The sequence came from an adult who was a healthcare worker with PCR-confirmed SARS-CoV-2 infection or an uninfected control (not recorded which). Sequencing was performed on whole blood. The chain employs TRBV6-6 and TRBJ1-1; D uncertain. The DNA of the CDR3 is TGTGCCAGCATAGACCCGAAGAGGACTGAAGCTTTCTTT. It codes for CASIDPKRTEAFF.